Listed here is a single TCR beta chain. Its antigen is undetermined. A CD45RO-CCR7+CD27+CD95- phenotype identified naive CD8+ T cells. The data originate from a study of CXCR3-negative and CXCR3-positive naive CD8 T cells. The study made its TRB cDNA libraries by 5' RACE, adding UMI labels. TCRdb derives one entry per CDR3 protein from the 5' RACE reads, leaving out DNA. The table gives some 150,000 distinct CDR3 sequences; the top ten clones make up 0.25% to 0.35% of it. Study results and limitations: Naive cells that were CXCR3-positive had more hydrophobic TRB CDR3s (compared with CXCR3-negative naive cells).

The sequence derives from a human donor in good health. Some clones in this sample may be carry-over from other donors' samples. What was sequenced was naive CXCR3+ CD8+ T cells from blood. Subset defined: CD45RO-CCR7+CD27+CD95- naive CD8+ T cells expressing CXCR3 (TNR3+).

This CDR3 reads CPSSLVGLAGPHEQFF. V usage is TRBV5-1 and J usage is TRBJ2-1; TCRdb indicates TRBD2, and absent DNA this call remains unverified. Germline V gene data show CDR1 as SGHRS and CDR2 as YFSETQ. The CDR3 loop spans 16 amino acids.